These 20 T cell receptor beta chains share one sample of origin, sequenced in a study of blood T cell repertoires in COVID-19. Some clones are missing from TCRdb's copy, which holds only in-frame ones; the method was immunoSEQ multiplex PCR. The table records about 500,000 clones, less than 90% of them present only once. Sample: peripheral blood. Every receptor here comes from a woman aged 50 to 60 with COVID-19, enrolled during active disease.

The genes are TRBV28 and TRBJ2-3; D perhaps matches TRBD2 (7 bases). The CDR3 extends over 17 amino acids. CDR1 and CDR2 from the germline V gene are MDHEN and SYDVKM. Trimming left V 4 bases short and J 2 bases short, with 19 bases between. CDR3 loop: CASSSLAGGAFTDTQYF. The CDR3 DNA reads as TGTGCCAGCAGTTCCTTAGCTGGGGGGGCGTTCACAGATACGCAGTATTTT.

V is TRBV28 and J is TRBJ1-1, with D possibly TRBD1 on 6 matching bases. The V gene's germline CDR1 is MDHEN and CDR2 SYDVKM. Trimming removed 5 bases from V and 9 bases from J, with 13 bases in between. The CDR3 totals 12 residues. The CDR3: CASSPQGVKAFF. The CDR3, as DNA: TGTGCCAGCAGTCCACAGGGAGTGAAAGCTTTCTTT.

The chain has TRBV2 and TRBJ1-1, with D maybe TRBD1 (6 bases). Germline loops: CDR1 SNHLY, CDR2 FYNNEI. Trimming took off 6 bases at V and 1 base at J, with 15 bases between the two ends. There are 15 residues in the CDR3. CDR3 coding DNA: TGTGCCAGCAGGGGGGAAACGGGACAGAACACTGAAGCTTTCTTT. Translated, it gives CASRGETGQNTEAFF.

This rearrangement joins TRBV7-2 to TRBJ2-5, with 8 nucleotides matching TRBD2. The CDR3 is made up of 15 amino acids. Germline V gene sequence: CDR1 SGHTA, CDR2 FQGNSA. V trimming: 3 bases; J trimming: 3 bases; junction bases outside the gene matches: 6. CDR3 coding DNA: TGTGCCAGCAGCTTTATTCTAGCGGGTAAAGAGACCCAGTACTTC. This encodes CASSFILAGKETQYF.

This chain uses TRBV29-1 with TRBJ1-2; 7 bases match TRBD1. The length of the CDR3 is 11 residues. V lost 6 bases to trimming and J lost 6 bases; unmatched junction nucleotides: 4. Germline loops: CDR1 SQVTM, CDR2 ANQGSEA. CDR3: CSVGQDHGYTF. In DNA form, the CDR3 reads TGCAGCGTAGGACAGGACCATGGCTACACCTTC.

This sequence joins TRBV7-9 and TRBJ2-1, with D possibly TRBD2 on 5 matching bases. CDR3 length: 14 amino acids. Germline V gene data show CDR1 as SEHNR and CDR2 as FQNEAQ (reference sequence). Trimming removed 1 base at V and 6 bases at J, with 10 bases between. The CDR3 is CASSLDLGLNEQFF. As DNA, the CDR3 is TGTGCCAGCAGCTTAGATCTTGGACTCAATGAGCAGTTCTTC.

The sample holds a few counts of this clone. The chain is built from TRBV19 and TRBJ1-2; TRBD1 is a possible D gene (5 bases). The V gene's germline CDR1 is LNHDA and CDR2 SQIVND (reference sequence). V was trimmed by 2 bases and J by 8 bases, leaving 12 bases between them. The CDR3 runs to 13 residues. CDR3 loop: CASSIQGPLGYTF. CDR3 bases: TGTGCCAGTAGTATACAGGGCCCCCTGGGCTACACCTTC. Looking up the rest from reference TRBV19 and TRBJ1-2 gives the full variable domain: DGGITQSPKYLFRKEGQNVTLSCEQNLNHDAMYWYRQDPGQGLRLIYYSQIVNDFQKGDIAEGYSVSREKKESFPLTVTSAQKNPTAFYLCASSIQGPLGYTFGSGTRLTVV.

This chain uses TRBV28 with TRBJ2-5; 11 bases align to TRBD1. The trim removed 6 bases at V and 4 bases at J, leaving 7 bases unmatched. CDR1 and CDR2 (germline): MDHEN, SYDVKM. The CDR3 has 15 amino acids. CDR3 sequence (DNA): TGTGCCAGCAGCCGGCCGGGACAGGGGGGAGAGACCCAGTACTTC. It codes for CASSRPGQGGETQYF.

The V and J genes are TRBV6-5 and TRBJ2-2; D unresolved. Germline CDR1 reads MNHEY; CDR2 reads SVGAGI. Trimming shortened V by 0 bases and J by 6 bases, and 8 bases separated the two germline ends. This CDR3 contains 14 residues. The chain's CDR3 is CASSYSLSAGELFF. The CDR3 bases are TGTGCCAGCAGTTACTCCTTATCCGCCGGGGAGCTGTTTTTT.

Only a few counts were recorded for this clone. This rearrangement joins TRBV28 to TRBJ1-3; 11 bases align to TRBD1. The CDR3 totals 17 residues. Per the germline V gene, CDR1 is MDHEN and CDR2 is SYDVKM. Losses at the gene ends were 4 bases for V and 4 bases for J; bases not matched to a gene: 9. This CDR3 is CASSYLGQGAGGNTIYF. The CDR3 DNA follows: TGTGCCAGCAGTTACCTCGGACAGGGGGCGGGGGGAAACACCATATATTTT.

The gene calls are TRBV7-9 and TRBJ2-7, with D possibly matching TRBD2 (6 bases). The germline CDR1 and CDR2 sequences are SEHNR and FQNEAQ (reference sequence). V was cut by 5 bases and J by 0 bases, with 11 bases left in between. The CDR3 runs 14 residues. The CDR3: CASSPPGSSYEQYF. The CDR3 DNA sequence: TGTGCCAGCAGCCCGCCCGGGAGCTCCTACGAGCAGTACTTC. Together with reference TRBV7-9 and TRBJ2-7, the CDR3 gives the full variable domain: DTGVSQNPRHKITKRGQNVTFRCDPISEHNRLYWYRQTLGQGPEFLTYFQNEAQLEKSRLLSDRFSAERPKGSFSTLEIQRTEQGDSAMYLCASSPPGSSYEQYFGPGTRLTVT.

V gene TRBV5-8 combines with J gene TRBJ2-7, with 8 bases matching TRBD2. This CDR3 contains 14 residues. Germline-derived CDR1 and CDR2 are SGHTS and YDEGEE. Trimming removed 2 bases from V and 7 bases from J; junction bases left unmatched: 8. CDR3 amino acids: CASSFGLAGQEQYF. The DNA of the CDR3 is TGTGCCAGCAGCTTTGGGCTAGCGGGTCAAGAGCAGTACTTC.

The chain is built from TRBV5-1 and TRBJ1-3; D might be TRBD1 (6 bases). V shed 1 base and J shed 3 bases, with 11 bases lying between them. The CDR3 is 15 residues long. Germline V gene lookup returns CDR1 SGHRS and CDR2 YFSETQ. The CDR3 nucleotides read TGCGCCAGCAGCTTGTTGGGGGCCGGTGGAAACACCATATATTTT. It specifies CASSLLGAGGNTIYF. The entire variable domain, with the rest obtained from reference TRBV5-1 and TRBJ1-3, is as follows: KAGVTQTPRYLIKTRGQQVTLSCSPISGHRSVSWYQQTPGQGLQFLFEYFSETQRNKGNFPGRFSGRQFSNSRSEMNVSTLELGDSALYLCASSLLGAGGNTIYFGEGSWLTVV.

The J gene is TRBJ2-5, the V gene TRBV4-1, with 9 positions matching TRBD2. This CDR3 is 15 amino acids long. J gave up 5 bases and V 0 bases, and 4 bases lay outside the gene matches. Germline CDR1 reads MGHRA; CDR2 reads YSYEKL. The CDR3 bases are TGCGCCAGCAGCCAAGAGCGGGGGGGCCGGGAGACCCAGTACTTC. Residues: CASSQERGGRETQYF.

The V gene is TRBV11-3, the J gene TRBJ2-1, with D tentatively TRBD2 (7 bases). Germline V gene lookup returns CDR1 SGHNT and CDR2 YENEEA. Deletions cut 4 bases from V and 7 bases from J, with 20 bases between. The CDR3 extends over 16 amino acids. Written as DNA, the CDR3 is TGTGCCAGCAGCTCTCGCAGCGCGGGGGCCGGGAATGAGCAGTTCTTC. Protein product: CASSSRSAGAGNEQFF.

CDR3 region: CASNRLAGPTDTQYF. The CDR3 DNA is TGTGCCAGCAACAGGCTAGCGGGGCCCACAGATACGCAGTATTTT. V gene TRBV6-5 combines with J gene TRBJ2-3, with 9 bases fitting TRBD2. CDR1 and CDR2 (germline): MNHEY, SVGAGI. The V segment lost 7 bases and the J segment 2 bases; nucleotides outside the gene matches: 7. CDR3 length equals 15 residues.

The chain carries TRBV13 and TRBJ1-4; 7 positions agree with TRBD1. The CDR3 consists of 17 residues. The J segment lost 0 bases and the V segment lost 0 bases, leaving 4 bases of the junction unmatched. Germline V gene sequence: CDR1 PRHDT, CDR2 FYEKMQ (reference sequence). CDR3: CASSLGGTATTNEKLFF. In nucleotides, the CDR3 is TGTGCCAGCAGCTTAGGGGGGACAGCAACAACTAATGAAAAACTGTTTTTT.

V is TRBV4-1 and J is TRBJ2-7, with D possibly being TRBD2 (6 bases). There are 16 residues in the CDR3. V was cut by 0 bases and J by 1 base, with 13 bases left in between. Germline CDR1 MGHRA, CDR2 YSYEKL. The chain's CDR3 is CASSQDTGEVSYEQYF. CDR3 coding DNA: TGCGCCAGCAGCCAAGATACGGGGGAGGTATCCTACGAGCAGTACTTC.

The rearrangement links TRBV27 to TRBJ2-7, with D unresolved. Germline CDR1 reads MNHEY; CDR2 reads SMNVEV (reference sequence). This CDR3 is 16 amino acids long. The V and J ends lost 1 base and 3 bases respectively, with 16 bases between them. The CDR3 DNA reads TGTGCCAGCAGTTTATATCGAGGTCCGGCTGGCTACGAGCAGTACTTC. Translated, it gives CASSLYRGPAGYEQYF.

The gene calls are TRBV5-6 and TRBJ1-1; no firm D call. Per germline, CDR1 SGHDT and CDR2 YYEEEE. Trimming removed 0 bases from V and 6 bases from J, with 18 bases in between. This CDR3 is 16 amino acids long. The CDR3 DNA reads TGTGCCAGCAGCTTGGATTTCATGGGAGGGTCCCCTGAAGCTTTCTTT. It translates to CASSLDFMGGSPEAFF.